Below are 25 T cell receptor beta chains sequenced from a single sample in a study of shared clonotypes between healthy human individuals (TCRdb year 2020). The method behind the library was the immunoSEQ multiplex PCR assay. The clones in this table, taken by TCRdb from immuneACCESS, are in-frame only. Not every clone is retained; where verified, under half of the shortfall comes from an unresolved V gene, and the cause of the rest is unknown. The table for this sample lists some 690,000 clones; 90% of them were counted only once. The ten top clones hold less than 40% of the sample. Sequenced: memory CD8+ T cells from PBMCs. Taken with the paper, the label for cell subset or site translates to: CD45RO+ cells pooled with CCR7-negative TemRA cells. The receptor source for this set is a man aged 18 to 29 in good health. Some clones in this sample may be carry-over from other donors' samples.

This clone was observed once. The same CDR3 can be traced to other DNA sequences in this sample. The V call is TRBV28, the J call TRBJ1-1; D unresolved. Germline V gene sequence: CDR1 MDHEN, CDR2 SYDVKM. The CDR3 contains 13 residues. V dropped 2 bases and J dropped 3 bases, with 7 bases sitting between them. CDR3 nucleotides: TGTGCCAGCAGTTTAGGAAGTCACACTGAAGCTTTCTTT. It translates to CASSLGSHTEAFF.

The V and J genes are TRBV9 and TRBJ2-1, with D possibly TRBD2 on 6 matching bases. Trimming removed 0 bases at V and 1 base at J, with 8 bases between. The CDR3 is 15 residues long. Germline lookup yields CDR1 SGDLS and CDR2 YYNGEE. The DNA of the CDR3 is TGTGCCAGCAGCGTAGAGCGGGCTTCCTACAATGAGCAGTTCTTC. Residues: CASSVERASYNEQFF.

The chain has TRBV7-9 and TRBJ1-2; unclear D gene. The CDR3 totals 13 residues. Germline V gives CDR1 SEHNR, CDR2 FQNEAQ (reference sequence). V was cut by 3 bases and J by 7 bases, with 12 bases left in between. The CDR3 bases are TGTGCCAGCAGCTTGAACCAGGCGGGTGGCTACACCTTC. As protein: CASSLNQAGGYTF.

CDR3 DNA sequence: TGTGCCAGCAGGCTTCTTACAGGGGAGACCTACGAGCAGTACTTC. Its protein is CASRLLTGETYEQYF. The chain uses TRBV28 and TRBJ2-7; 7 bases are a match to TRBD1. CDR1 MDHEN and CDR2 SYDVKM come from the germline V gene. Losses at the gene ends were 6 bases for V and 2 bases for J; bases not matched to a gene: 10. The CDR3 length is 15 residues.

This clone was seen once. J is TRBJ1-1 and V is TRBV27; 10 positions agree with TRBD1. The CDR3 extends over 15 amino acids. J gave up 3 bases and V 5 bases, and 6 bases lay outside the gene matches. CDR1 is MNHEY and CDR2 is SMNVEV in the germline V gene (reference sequence). Here the CDR3 DNA reads TGTGCCAGCAGTAACCGGGACAGGGGCTACACTGAAGCTTTCTTT. Protein sequence: CASSNRDRGYTEAFF.

The gene calls are TRBV29-1 and TRBJ1-2; D perhaps matches TRBD1 (6 bases). The CDR3 is made up of 14 amino acids. V was pared by 2 bases and J by 6 bases, with 16 bases between. CDR1 is SQVTM and CDR2 is ANQGSEA in the germline V gene. The DNA of the CDR3 is TGCAGCGTTGAAAATGGAGGGGGTGGGGATGGCTACACCTTC. Translated: CSVENGGGGDGYTF.

This chain connects TRBV7-3 to TRBJ2-7; the D gene is possibly TRBD2 (5 bases). Germline CDR1 reads SGHTA; CDR2 reads FQGTGA. This CDR3 has 14 amino acids. Trimming left V 6 bases short and J 6 bases short, with 18 bases between. In DNA form, the CDR3 reads TGTGCCAGCAGGTCACCGGGAATCTCCCCCGAGCAGTACTTC. Protein: CASRSPGISPEQYF.

This clone was seen just once. CDR3 sequence reads: CASSLGDRANEKLFF. CDR3 nucleotides: TGTGCCAGCAGCTTAGGGGACAGGGCAAATGAAAAACTGTTTTTT. V is TRBV5-6 and J is TRBJ1-4, with TRBD1 matching over 9 bases. This CDR3 has 15 residues. The V segment lost 2 bases and the J segment 5 bases; nucleotides outside the gene matches: 4. Germline V lookup: CDR1 SGHDT, CDR2 YYEEEE.

The chain is built from TRBV13 and TRBJ2-7; D uncertain. The length of the CDR3 is 17 residues. With 5 bases removed from V and 0 bases from J, the gap between germline ends came to 20 bases. Per germline, CDR1 PRHDT and CDR2 FYEKMQ (reference sequence). The CDR3 loop is CASSPWTTETVSYEQYF. CDR3 DNA sequence: TGTGCCAGCAGCCCATGGACGACTGAAACTGTCTCCTACGAGCAGTACTTC.

The chain is built from TRBV7-3 and TRBJ2-5, with 7 bases that match TRBD2. The CDR3 spans 13 residues. CDR1 and CDR2 from the germline V gene are SGHTA and FQGTGA. V lost 5 bases and J lost 5; bases outside the gene matches: 5. The CDR3 region has the DNA TGTGCCAGCAGCCCCGCGGGGGAGGAGACCCAGTACTTC. It specifies CASSPAGEETQYF. Drawing the rest from reference TRBV7-3 and TRBJ2-5, the complete variable domain is GAGVSQTPSNKVTEKGKYVELRCDPISGHTALYWYRQSLGQGPEFLIYFQGTGAADDSGLPNDRFFAVRPEGSVSTLKIQRTERGDSAVYLCASSPAGEETQYFGPGTRLLVL.

The chain combines TRBV4-1 with TRBJ2-7; the match to TRBD1 covers 10 bases. Germline loops: CDR1 MGHRA, CDR2 YSYEKL. J was trimmed by 5 bases and V by 4 bases; bases with no gene match: 5. This CDR3 spans 14 amino acids. CDR3 loop: CASSPRQGANEQYF. The CDR3 DNA follows: TGCGCCAGCAGCCCCCGACAGGGGGCAAACGAGCAGTACTTC.

The count of this clone is one. The same CDR3 can be traced to other DNA sequences in this sample. CDR3 sequence (DNA): TGTGCCAGTAGTATCGGGGTCACCTACGAGCAGTACTTC. Translating it yields CASSIGVTYEQYF. The chain couples TRBV19 to TRBJ2-7, with D tentatively TRBD2 (5 bases). This CDR3 has 13 amino acids. V dropped 3 bases and J dropped 2 bases, with 8 bases sitting between them. The germline CDR1 and CDR2 sequences are LNHDA and SQIVND (reference sequence).

This chain uses TRBV2 with TRBJ2-1; D possibly uses TRBD1 or TRBD2 (5 bases each). The ends were cut back, 6 bases at V and 2 bases at J, with 14 bases in the middle. CDR1 is SNHLY and CDR2 is FYNNEI in the germline V gene. This CDR3 region has 15 residues. The CDR3 nucleotides are TGTGCCAGCAGCCTGGGGCAGGGACCCTACAATGAGCAGTTCTTC. Its protein is CASSLGQGPYNEQFF.

This clone turned up a few times. The chain employs TRBV6-5 and TRBJ2-5; 7 bases line up with TRBD1. The trim removed 6 bases at V and 4 bases at J, leaving 8 bases unmatched. From germline, CDR1 is MNHEY and CDR2 SVGAGI. This CDR3 contains 14 residues. The CDR3: CASSHDPGGETQYF. CDR3 nucleotide sequence: TGTGCCAGCAGCCATGACCCAGGGGGAGAGACCCAGTACTTC.

The J gene is TRBJ2-7, the V gene TRBV13; D might be TRBD1 or TRBD2, each matching 7 bases. CDR1 PRHDT and CDR2 FYEKMQ come from the germline V gene (reference sequence). CDR3 length: 14 amino acids. V lost 7 bases to trimming and J lost 3 bases, with 16 bases between them. CDR3 nucleotide sequence: TGTGCCAGCACCCCGGGGAGGGGGCACTACGAGCAGTACTTC. Translation: CASTPGRGHYEQYF.

The chain has TRBV7-9 and TRBJ1-2; a possible D gene is TRBD1 (6 bases). Germline V CDR1 and CDR2: SEHNR, FQNEAQ (reference sequence). Deletions cut 5 bases from V and 2 bases from J, with 18 bases between. This CDR3 is built from 16 residues. The CDR3 DNA sequence: TGTGCCAGCAGCCCCTTCCTGGACAGTTTGAACTATGGCTACACCTTC. This sequence encodes CASSPFLDSLNYGYTF. Full variable domain (remainder filled in from reference TRBV7-9 and TRBJ1-2): DTGVSQNPRHKITKRGQNVTFRCDPISEHNRLYWYRQTLGQGPEFLTYFQNEAQLEKSRLLSDRFSAERPKGSFSTLEIQRTEQGDSAMYLCASSPFLDSLNYGYTFGSGTRLTVV.

The chain carries TRBV5-5 and TRBJ2-1; no definite D call. Trimming stripped 0 bases from V and 8 bases from J, with 18 bases between. In germline, CDR1 is SGHKS, CDR2 YYEKEE (reference sequence). The CDR3 spans 16 residues. This chain's CDR3 is CASSLGGPWATYEQFF. CDR3 in DNA: TGTGCCAGCAGCTTGGGTGGCCCCTGGGCTACATATGAGCAGTTCTTC.

The table lists this clone with a count of one. The chain couples TRBV18 to TRBJ1-3; 7 positions agree with TRBD1. Germline values: CDR1 KGHSH, CDR2 LQKENI. This CDR3 region has 21 residues. Trimming took 4 bases from V and 0 from J; bases not matched to a gene: 21. CDR3 bases: TGTGCCAGCTCACTAATACACTCGCGCGCCCGGGGACAGACCTCTGGAAACACCATATATTTT. Translating it yields CASSLIHSRARGQTSGNTIYF.

The chain recombines TRBV9 with TRBJ2-7; 10 positions match TRBD1. Germline trimming cut 3 bases from V and 5 bases from J; bases unmatched to any gene: 5. The CDR3 is made up of 14 amino acids. Germline CDR1 and CDR2: SGDLS and YYNGEE. This CDR3 is CASSADRGNDEQYF. The DNA of the CDR3 is TGTGCCAGCAGCGCGGACAGGGGGAACGACGAGCAGTACTTC.

As concerns this clone: With only one base between it and a far larger clone, this is likely a read error. This CDR3 is also generated by other DNA sequences in the sample. This sequence joins TRBV27 and TRBJ1-2; the D is unclear. V was shortened by 9 bases and J by 3 bases, with 11 bases between the two germline ends. Germline lookup yields CDR1 MNHEY and CDR2 SMNVEV (reference sequence). The length of the CDR3 is 12 residues. The CDR3 region has the DNA TGTGCCAGTGTGAAGGGCTACTATGGCTACACCTTC. Translating it yields CASVKGYYGYTF.

The V gene is TRBV7-9, the J gene TRBJ2-1, with a possible D match to TRBD1 (5 bases). V was trimmed by 6 bases and J by 9 bases, leaving 12 bases between them. Germline CDR1 SEHNR, CDR2 FQNEAQ (reference sequence). The length of the CDR3 is 12 residues. The CDR3 nucleotides read TGTGCCAGCAGGCCGACAGTTCCTGAGCAGTTCTTC. It specifies CASRPTVPEQFF.

The chain combines TRBV4-1 with TRBJ2-7; no definite D call. The germline CDR1 and CDR2 sequences are MGHRA and YSYEKL. Trimming took off 2 bases at V and 2 bases at J, with 10 bases between the two ends. The CDR3 sequence is 14 residues long. The CDR3, as DNA: TGCGCCAGCAGCCAAAGCCTGGAGACCTACGAGCAGTACTTC. Translation gives CASSQSLETYEQYF.

In this sample, this clone turned up a few times. The gene calls are TRBV18 and TRBJ2-7, with a tentative D call TRBD2 (6 bases). Deletions cut 2 bases from V and 0 bases from J, with 14 bases between. The CDR3 loop spans 16 amino acids. Germline loops: CDR1 KGHSH, CDR2 LQKENI. In DNA form, the CDR3 reads TGTGCCAGCTCACCAATCTTTTCGGGGGTCTCCTACGAGCAGTACTTC. Its protein product is CASSPIFSGVSYEQYF.

This rearrangement joins TRBV29-1 to TRBJ2-1, with 12 bases fitting TRBD1. This CDR3 spans 14 amino acids. Germline CDR1 SQVTM, CDR2 ANQGSEA. J gave up 7 bases and V 6 bases, and 7 bases lay outside the gene matches. The CDR3 protein is CSVWGTGGLNEQFF. CDR3 nucleotides: TGCAGCGTCTGGGGGACAGGGGGCTTGAATGAGCAGTTCTTC.

The chain has TRBV27 and TRBJ2-1; 8 nucleotides line up with TRBD2. J lost 4 bases, V lost 3 bases, and 2 bases had no gene match. The CDR3 spans 14 residues. Germline-derived CDR1 and CDR2 are MNHEY and SMNVEV (reference sequence). CDR3 in amino acids: CASSLGLGYNEQFF. CDR3 in DNA: TGTGCCAGCAGTTTGGGACTAGGATACAATGAGCAGTTCTTC.